These 4 T cell receptor beta chains originate from one sample sequenced in a study of identical twins. In TCRdb, the 5' RACE reads were re-called with MiXCR into one record per CDR3 protein. The table shows about 390,000 distinct CDR3 sequences, with approximately 10% occurring only once. Sequencing input: naive T cells sorted from blood. These receptors were collected from a woman aged 45-59 years in good health.

The rearrangement uses TRBV6-2 or TRBV6-3 and TRBJ2-3; TRBD1 matches at 10 bases. This CDR3 is built from 16 residues. Germline CDR1 is MNHEY and CDR2 is SVGEGT. V shed 7 bases and J 4 bases; nucleotides not matched to a gene: 11. CDR3: CASTRGPGQGSDTQYF. The CDR3 DNA follows: TGTGCCAGCACCCGAGGACCGGGACAGGGGTCAGATACGCAGTATTTT.

The gene calls are TRBV5-1 and TRBJ2-4; no clear D gene. The CDR3 has 12 amino acids. The germline V and J ends were trimmed by 3 bases and 7 bases, with 8 bases remaining between them. Looked up from germline, CDR1 is SGHRS and CDR2 is YFSETQ. The CDR3 sequence: CASSSTGNIQYF. For the CDR3, the DNA is TGCGCCAGCAGCTCGACGGGTAACATTCAGTACTTC.

In this sample, this clonotype turned up many times. The genes are TRBV4-1 and TRBJ2-7, with 12 bases aligning to TRBD2. The germline gives CDR1 MGHRA, CDR2 YSYEKL. The V segment lost 2 bases and the J segment 3 bases; nucleotides outside the gene matches: 2. The CDR3 extends over 15 amino acids. DNA for the CDR3: TGCGCCAGCAGCCAAAGACTAGCGGGAGACTACGAGCAGTACGTC. Protein product: CASSQRLAGDYEQYV.

This chain uses TRBV20-1 with TRBJ2-1, with 8 bases fitting TRBD2. Germline V gives CDR1 DFQATT, CDR2 SNEGSKA (reference sequence). The CDR3 is made up of 11 amino acids. The V segment lost 6 bases and the J segment 11 bases; nucleotides outside the gene matches: 6. The CDR3 here is CSAPREGKQFF. The CDR3 nucleotides are TGCAGTGCCCCCCGGGAGGGTAAGCAGTTCTTC.